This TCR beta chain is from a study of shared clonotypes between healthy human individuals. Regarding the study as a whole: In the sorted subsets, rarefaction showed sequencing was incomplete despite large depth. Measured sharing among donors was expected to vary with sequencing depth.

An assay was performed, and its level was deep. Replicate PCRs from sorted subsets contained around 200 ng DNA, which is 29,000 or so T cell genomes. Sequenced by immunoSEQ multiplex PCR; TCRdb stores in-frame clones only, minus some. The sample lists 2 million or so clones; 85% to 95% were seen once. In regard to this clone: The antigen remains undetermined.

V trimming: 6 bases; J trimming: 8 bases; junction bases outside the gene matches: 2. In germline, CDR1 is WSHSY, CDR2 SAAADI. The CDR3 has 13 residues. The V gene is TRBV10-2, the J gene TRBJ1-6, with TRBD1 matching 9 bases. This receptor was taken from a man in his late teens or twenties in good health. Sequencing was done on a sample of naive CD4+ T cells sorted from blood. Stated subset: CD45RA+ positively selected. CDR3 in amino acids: CASRQGADSPLHF. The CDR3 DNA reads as TGCGCCAGCAGACAGGGGGCCGATTCACCCCTCCACTTT.